This T cell receptor (beta chain) derives from a study of identical twins (dated by TCRdb to about 2016). Context from the whole study: The study deep-sequenced TCR alpha and beta repertoires from monozygotic twins, unrelated adults of various ages and cord blood to test whether fetal clonotypes persist. To rule out contamination, replicate twin experiments were performed at different times with different library preparation protocols. Beyond this particular receptor, the publication reports: Compared with coincidental sharing between unrelated individuals, out-of-frame TCR alpha sequences shared between twins had an excess of sequences with low generation probability. Out-of-frame TCR alpha sharing in monozygotic twins was systematically underestimated by recombination models, whereas sharing between unrelated individuals was in agreement with the recombination models. Fewer insertions were carried by abundant cord blood beta clonotypes; a weaker similar trend was observed in young adult naive repertoires, while no such trend was observed in memory repertoires. Zero-insertion analyses could be partly confounded by invariant T cells such as MAIT and iNKT, though diverse VJ usage argued against such confounding for most clonotypes. The excess sharing between twins in beta out-of-frame sequences was weaker because fewer shared sequences reduced the signal-to-noise ratio. Because the same donors could not be followed over many years, the conclusions depended on cross-sectional statistical analysis.

Only healthy Caucasian donors were included. Three pairs of female monozygotic twins, all aged 18 to 29 years, were included in the twin cohort. Positive isolation kits from Invitrogen were used to isolate the CD4+ and CD8+ T cell populations. CDR1 is given as SGHAT and CDR2 as FQNNGV, both from the germline V gene. Between the V and J ends, shortened by 2 bases and 5 bases respectively, the junction contains 7 bases. Spanning cysteine to phenylalanine, the CDR3 consists of 13 amino acids. Just CDR3 DNA is preserved here, 39 bases in frame from base 1. Library generation was performed with 5' RACE. Data came from an Illumina HiSeq 2000. Template switching introduced a universal primer binding site; the final cDNA contained a unique molecular identifier, enabling accurate counting of TCR cDNA molecules. Specific primers in the conserved constant-segment region were used to synthesize first-strand cDNA for TCR alpha and beta chains. Each cDNA library was double barcoded, with a SMART-Mk sample barcode plus Illumina barcodes, to control for contamination. TruSeq adapter sequences and Illumina sample barcodes were added in two successive PCR steps. TCR alpha and beta cDNA libraries were sequenced on the Illumina HiSeq platform with custom primers. The source study handled its data this way. MiGEC was used to process raw reads and extract unique molecular identifiers, and MiXCR was used to find CDR3 positions. Recombination models were inferred per individual with the repgenHMM and IGoR tools using an EM algorithm. Shared clonotype analysis was performed with the tcR package in R, normalizing sharing by the product of cloneset sizes. Out-of-frame nonproductive sequences were analyzed to study raw recombination free of thymic and clonal selection effects. Using fastp trimming at Q25 and MiXCR clonotype assembly, TCRdb reanalyzed the public sequencing data and kept in-frame beta chains. Rows with a matching CDR3 protein are joined into one entry that keeps the most common DNA and genes. TCRdb, not the original authors, processed these V and J calls. Across this sample there are just over 450,000 distinct CDR3 sequences, with 14% seen only once. The biggest ten clones account for about 0.52% of the sample.

In regard to this clonotype: Which antigen it targets is not known. No per-base quality is available; no much larger clone lies one base away.

The sample also formed part of further work on yellow fever vaccine responses in identical twins. As the second publication notes: According to the authors, in identical twins the way T cells responded to vaccination appeared partly convergent and partly personalized. In the study, vaccine-responding T cell clones were precisely tracked in identical twins.

Sequenced material: CD4+ T cells sorted from blood. The receptor was derived from a woman aged 18-35 years in good health. Here the chain combines TRBV11-2 and TRBJ2-1; the D gene cannot be named for sure. The CDR3 region: CASSLIYNNEQFF. The DNA is as follows: TGTGCCAGCAGCTTAATCTATAACAATGAGCAGTTCTTC.